This passage covers 4 T cell receptor beta chains from one sample sequenced in a study of T cell responses to AZD1222 COVID-19 vaccine (dated by TCRdb to about 2021). The library was made by the immunoSEQ multiplex PCR assay. In TCRdb, the immuneACCESS table is reduced to in-frame sequences with V and J assigned. These tables do not hold every clone; where another copy was compared, an unresolved V gene accounts for under half, and the others remain unexplained. A total of about 140,000 clones appear in this sample, about 92% of them only once. The ten most abundant clones make up 2.5% to 4% of the sample. The sample's time point, from its label and the paper: baseline before first vaccination. The sample here was peripheral blood, taken on day 0 of AZD1222 vaccination. The receptors shown here come from an adult in good health.

This chain uses TRBV1 with TRBJ1-5. TRBV1 is a recognized pseudogene. This CDR3 has 16 residues. CDR3 in amino acids: CTSSPARGMGNQPQHF. In nucleotides, the CDR3 is TGCACCAGCAGCCCGGCTCGGGGGATGGGCAATCAGCCCCAGCATTTT.

V usage is TRBV5-1 and J usage is TRBJ2-7; 9 bases line up with TRBD2. The germline gives CDR1 SGHRS, CDR2 YFSETQ. V shed 2 bases, J shed 7 bases, and the junction held 10 bases outside the gene matches. This CDR3 has 15 residues. The CDR3 nucleotides read TGCGCCAGCAGCTTCCGGGTAGCGGGAGCTTGGGAGCAGTACTTC. Its translation is CASSFRVAGAWEQYF.

The chain joins TRBV7-2 to TRBJ2-1, with a weak D call TRBD2 (5 bases). Germline V gene sequence: CDR1 SGHTA, CDR2 FQGNSA. V lost 1 base and J 9 bases, leaving 13 bases between the germline ends. CDR3 length: 14 residues. CDR3 residues: CASSLDRESGEQFF. The CDR3 nucleotides read TGTGCCAGCAGCTTAGACCGGGAATCCGGTGAGCAGTTCTTC.

The V and J genes are TRBV6-4 and TRBJ1-1; weak D call: TRBD1 (6 bases). V gave up 3 bases and J gave up 4 bases, with 15 bases separating them. CDR1 is MRHNA, CDR2 SNTAGT, per germline. This CDR3 comprises 15 residues. This CDR3 is CASSEEGRGATEAFF. CDR3 nucleotides: TGTGCCAGCAGTGAAGAGGGCAGGGGAGCCACTGAAGCTTTCTTT.